This TCR beta chain is drawn from a study of read filtering for tumor transcriptome and immune sequencing (dated by TCRdb to about 2020). Study-level background: The cohort was composed of 17 to 20 male and over 13 female patients, with a mean age of roughly 70 years and an age range of about 40 to 90. By revised international staging, fewer than ten patients were R-ISS I, approximately 15 were R-ISS II and roughly 7 were R-ISS III. Whole-transcriptome libraries were prepared with the TruSeq RNA Access Library Prep Kit after DNase treatment. TCR-region mapped reads per sample ranged from about 4.05 to 11 million with IR-seq versus only about 75 to 1273 with RNA-seq. Using the same bone marrow samples, the study compared TCR repertoires obtained by targeted immune repertoire sequencing with those obtained by bulk whole-transcriptome sequencing. A main aim was a read-filtering strategy for immune repertoire data, specifically whether clonotypes supported by a single read should be removed.

Overall study results and their limits: In IR-seq, single-read clonotypes were roughly four fifths of clonotypes but about 3.5% of total reads; in RNA-seq they were roughly 77% of clonotypes and 35% to 55% of reads. Removing single-read clonotypes increased the correlation between IR-seq and RNA-seq shared clonotype proportions. The sorted CD138-negative fraction was composed of a mixed bone marrow immune population rather than of purified T cells. Clonotypes were captured by IR-seq at much higher depth and more reliably than by RNA-seq, and smaller IR-seq throughput was sufficient for identification of most shared clonotypes.

Each patient had bone marrow sampled at the time of active disease. Ficoll-Hypaque density gradient centrifugation was used to isolate bone marrow mononuclear cells. Myeloma plasma cells were removed and CD138-negative cells were collected by negative selection after labeling with CD138 magnetic microbeads on a MACS separator. The purity of the isolated cells was checked by flow cytometry with CD138 antibodies on an Attune NxT. Total RNA was extracted with TRIzol reagent and quantified with a NanoDrop spectrophotometer. For each patient, the CD138-negative bone marrow sample underwent paired RNA-seq and IR-seq. The Immunoverse kit was used to build TCR libraries from approximately 410 ng RNA, with molecular barcoded adaptors covering alpha/delta and beta/gamma chains. TCR library preparation was performed with the same RNA that was used for transcriptome sequencing. Sequencing of the TCR libraries was done on an Illumina HiSeq 4000 with 2 x 150 cycles. In the original analysis: TCR reads were aligned to human V, D, J and C references and assembled into CDR3 clonotypes with MiXCR, including quality filtering and error correction. The tcR package in R was used to analyze clonotype counts and gene usage diversity. For inspection of raw mapping reads, RNA-seq reads were mapped by STAR aligner version 2.5.3a onto GRCh37 of the human genome. IR-seq fastq files were randomly downsampled with Seqtk 1.3 to test the effect of sequencing depth on detected clonotypes. TCRdb passed the public sequencing reads through fastp at Q25 and MiXCR, retaining productive beta sequences. All rows with the same CDR3 protein become a single entry with the most common DNA and genes. The V and J calls reflect TCRdb's pipeline rather than the authors' work. This sample is represented by about 60,000 distinct CDR3 sequences; around 14% of them were singletons. The ten largest clonotypes hold roughly 41% of the sample.

This clonotype was seen many times. It has no known antigen specificity. No base qualities exist here, and no much larger clone lies one base off it. From cysteine to phenylalanine, the CDR3 is 15 amino acids long. The CDR3 DNA has 45 bases and is translated from base 1. V is cut back by 0 bases and J by 5 bases, with 7 bases in the junction unmatched. Reading the germline V gene gives CDR1 SGHRS and CDR2 YFSETQ. The sequencing sample was made of a population of CD138-negative cells sorted from bone marrow. The intended sense of this specimen's cell subset or site label: bone marrow mononuclear cells depleted of CD138+ plasma/myeloma cells by negative magnetic selection. This clonotype originated in a donor at least 40 years old with multiple myeloma. The receptor chain draws on TRBV5-1 and TRBJ2-7, with 8 middle bases fitting TRBD1. CDR3 region: CASSLDTGGKNEQYF. Here is the DNA: TGCGCCAGCAGCTTGGACACAGGGGGAAAGAACGAGCAGTACTTC. With the rest looked up from the reference TRBV5-1 and TRBJ2-7 genes rather than sequenced, the full variable domain is KAGVTQTPRYLIKTRGQQVTLSCSPISGHRSVSWYQQTPGQGLQFLFEYFSETQRNKGNFPGRFSGRQFSNSRSEMNVSTLELGDSALYLCASSLDTGGKNEQYFGPGTRLTVT.